What follows are 17 T cell receptor beta chains derived from one specimen sequenced in a study of T cell repertoires and HLA-DP antigens. TCRdb's copy holds only in-frame clones and misses some; the assay was immunoSEQ multiplex PCR. The sample shows about 73,000 clones, 80% of them seen only once. No cognate antigen is known for these TCRs. Sequencing input: CD4+ T cells from PBMCs. These receptors were collected from a man between 60 and 75 years old in good health and CMV-seronegative.

The rearrangement joins TRBV19 to TRBJ1-5, with 7 bases identical to TRBD1. The CDR3 covers 16 residues. Germline loops: CDR1 LNHDA, CDR2 SQIVND (reference sequence). V gave up 7 bases and J gave up 1 base; unmatched junction bases: 10. The CDR3 is CASNRQGGGSNQPQHF. The CDR3 DNA reads as TGTGCCAGTAACCGTCAGGGGGGCGGAAGCAATCAGCCCCAGCATTTT.

The table lists this clone with a few counts. DNA for the CDR3: TGTGCCAGCAGCTTGGATCGGCGGGGTCCGACAGATACGCAGTATTTT. Amino acid sequence: CASSLDRRGPTDTQYF. The chain combines TRBV5-6 with TRBJ2-3; tentative D call: TRBD2 (6 bases). V was cut by 0 bases and J by 3 bases, with 14 bases left in between. The CDR3 is 16 residues long. Looked up from germline, CDR1 is SGHDT and CDR2 is YYEEEE.

The V gene is TRBV7-2, the J gene TRBJ1-2; 8 nucleotides align to TRBD1. Germline CDR1 SGHTA, CDR2 FQGNSA. With V trimmed by 7 bases and J by 5 bases, 9 bases remained unmatched. CDR3 length: 14 residues. The CDR3 nucleotides read TGTGCCAGCACCGAGACAGGGGTTCGGTATGGCTACACCTTC. It yields the protein CASTETGVRYGYTF.

The CDR3: CASSEKVLTF. In nucleotides, the CDR3 is TGTGCCAGCAGTGAGAAGGTCCTGACTTTC. This chain links TRBV2 with TRBJ2-6; D is unclear. The CDR3 has 10 residues. Germline loops: CDR1 SNHLY, CDR2 FYNNEI. With 3 bases removed from V and 13 bases from J, the gap between germline ends came to 4 bases.

The chain recombines TRBV25-1 with TRBJ2-3; D gene unclear. With 1 base removed from V and 4 bases from J, the gap between germline ends came to 9 bases. The CDR3 sequence is 14 residues long. The germline V gene encodes CDR1 MGHDK and CDR2 SYGVNS. The CDR3 spells CASSEWSYADTQYF. For the CDR3, the DNA is TGTGCCAGCAGTGAATGGTCCTATGCAGATACGCAGTATTTT.

The gene calls are TRBV7-8 and TRBJ1-3; no definite D call. The germline V gene has CDR1 SGHVS and CDR2 FQNEAQ. This CDR3 comprises 15 residues. V shed 2 bases and J shed 0 bases, with 8 bases lying between them. CDR3 DNA: TGTGCCAGCAGCTTAACACTTCTCTCTGGAAACACCATATATTTT. Residues: CASSLTLLSGNTIYF.

The rearrangement links TRBV30 to TRBJ1-5, with a tentative D call TRBD1 (5 bases). CDR3 length equals 11 residues. Germline CDR1 is GTSNPN and CDR2 is SVGIG (reference sequence). CDR3 residues: CAWGESQPQHF. The CDR3 nucleotides are TGTGCATGGGGGGAGAGCCAGCCCCAGCATTTT.

The J gene is TRBJ2-5, the V gene TRBV28; TRBD2 is a possible D gene (6 bases). V shed 5 bases and J shed 4 bases, with 11 bases lying between them. Germline lookup yields CDR1 MDHEN and CDR2 SYDVKM. The CDR3 is 13 residues long. As DNA, the CDR3 is TGTGCCAGCAGTAGACGGCGGGGAGAGACCCAGTACTTC. Residues: CASSRRRGETQYF.

This clone occurred many times. This chain joins TRBV19 and TRBJ1-2; the D is unclear. The CDR3 is 10 residues long. The germline V gene has CDR1 LNHDA and CDR2 SQIVND (reference sequence). Between the trimmed V and J ends, which lost 6 bases and 2 bases, there was a span of 1 base. The CDR3 loop reads CASRNYGYTF. The CDR3 DNA is TGTGCCAGTAGGAACTATGGCTACACCTTC.

This clone was picked up one time. The rearrangement joins TRBV7-2 to TRBJ2-5, with 7 bases aligning to TRBD2. CDR1 SGHTA and CDR2 FQGNSA come from the germline V gene. V was pared by 8 bases and J by 4 bases, with 7 bases of the junction left unmatched. The CDR3 spans 13 residues. The DNA for the CDR3 is TGTGCCAGCGAGAGGGGAGGGAGAGAGACCCAGTACTTC. Its protein product is CASERGGRETQYF.

The chain is built from TRBV7-2 and TRBJ2-4; D uncertain. CDR3 length equals 18 residues. Deletions cut 3 bases from V and 0 bases from J, with 18 bases between. The V gene's germline CDR1 is SGHTA and CDR2 FQGNSA. CDR3 nucleotides: TGTGCCAGCAGCTTGGATCCCCGGAAGACCGTAGCCAAAAACATTCAGTACTTC. It encodes CASSLDPRKTVAKNIQYF.

For the CDR3, the DNA is TGCGCCAGCAGCGCCACTCCCCGGGAGGACCCTCCCTACGAGCAGTACGTC. Its translation is CASSATPREDPPYEQYV. This chain connects TRBV5-1 to TRBJ2-7; TRBD2 matches at 7 bases. The trim removed 4 bases at V and 2 bases at J, leaving 15 bases unmatched. The CDR3 length is 17 residues. Per the germline V gene, CDR1 is SGHRS and CDR2 is YFSETQ.

In this sample, this clone is medium-sized (0.01 to 0.1%). The rearrangement joins TRBV6-5 to TRBJ2-7, with D uncertain. The germline CDR1 and CDR2 sequences are MNHEY and SVGAGI. The CDR3 is 14 amino acids. V dropped 5 bases and J dropped 2 bases, with 13 bases sitting between them. DNA for the CDR3: TGTGCCAGCAGTGGCCGGCGACACCCCTACGAGCAGTACGTC. Encoded protein: CASSGRRHPYEQYV.

The chain is built from TRBV18 and TRBJ2-2, with unresolved D. CDR1 is KGHSH, CDR2 LQKENI, per germline. Between the trimmed V and J ends, which lost 2 bases and 0 bases, there was a span of 1 base. This CDR3 has 13 residues. The CDR3 DNA reads TGTGCCAGCTCACCAGCGAACACCGGGGAGCTGTTTTTT. Protein sequence: CASSPANTGELFF.

The V gene is TRBV7-6, the J gene TRBJ2-7; D is undetermined. Per germline, CDR1 SGHVS and CDR2 FNYEAQ. The CDR3 runs 14 residues. The V end lost 1 base, the J end lost 1 base, and 8 bases lay between the germline ends. CDR3 loop: CASSLVPPSYEQYV. In DNA form, the CDR3 reads TGTGCCAGCAGCTTAGTACCTCCATCCTACGAGCAGTACGTC.

The chain employs TRBV15 and TRBJ2-7; 8 nucleotides agree with TRBD1. Germline assignment: CDR1 LNHNV and CDR2 YYDKDF (reference sequence). CDR3 length: 15 residues. Trimming removed 3 bases from V and 1 base from J; junction bases left unmatched: 5. The CDR3 here is CATSSGTGLSYEQYF. The CDR3 region has the DNA TGTGCCACCAGCAGCGGGACAGGTCTTTCCTACGAGCAGTACTTC.

The chain employs TRBV10-2 and TRBJ2-7, with D possibly TRBD2 on 5 matching bases. The germline gives CDR1 WSHSY, CDR2 SAAADI. The CDR3 spans 12 residues. V gave up 6 bases and J gave up 5 bases, with 11 bases separating them. The CDR3 sequence is CASRDSTDEQYF. The DNA of the CDR3 is TGCGCCAGCAGGGACTCAACCGACGAGCAGTACTTC.